This entry is about one TCR beta chain. Sequencing was performed with immunoSEQ multiplex PCR; in TCRdb, only in-frame clones are kept and a portion is missing. The sample includes 250,000 to 350,000 clones, approximately 86% of them seen just once. CDR1 MNHEY and CDR2 SVGAGI come from the germline V gene. The V end was cut by 5 bases, the J end by 4 bases, with 17 bases between. The CDR3 totals 15 residues. The data originate from a study of blood T cell repertoires in COVID-19. The TCR comes from a man between 18 and 35 years old with active or convalescent COVID-19. Material: peripheral blood. V is TRBV6-5 and J is TRBJ1-1, with D perhaps TRBD1 (6 bases). The CDR3 DNA reads as TGTGCCAGCAGTCTAACTACAGGGCTCGGCACTGAAGCTTTCTTT. Protein sequence: CASSLTTGLGTEAFF.